In its sample, the clone carrying this TCR beta chain was seen many times. TCRdb re-clonotyped the PCR reads via MiXCR. The table lists under 40,000 clones, about a sixth of them singletons. Not a single patient had been given any form of treatment at any point before undergoing thyroid surgery. This sample was taken from a study of metastatic and nonmetastatic thyroid tumors. The junction had 8 bases not matched to a gene; V was cut back by 1 base and J by 4 bases. The CDR3 spans 17 residues. CDR1 SGDLS and CDR2 YYNGEE come from the germline V gene. The sequence was obtained from a male donor with papillary thyroid cancer or a benign thyroid nodule (not recorded which). Some clones in this sample may be carry-over from other donors' samples. The chain joins TRBV9 to TRBJ1-4, with 9 bases aligning to TRBD1. The sequencing sample was made of blood. The CDR3 coding sequence is TGTGCCAGCAGCGTAAATACAGGGGGCACCCTTAATGAAAAACTGTTTTTT. Translating gives CASSVNTGGTLNEKLFF.